The 27 T cell receptor beta chains below were found in one sample sequenced in a study of blood T cell repertoires in COVID-19. The repertoire was sequenced with immunoSEQ multiplex PCR; TCRdb's copy has only in-frame clones and lacks some. The sample consists of tens of thousands of clones, about four fifths of them appearing once. Specimen: peripheral blood. The receptors shown here come from a man aged 70 or older with COVID-19, enrolled during active disease.

The chain has TRBV5-6 and TRBJ1-4; 7 bases align to TRBD1. The germline gives CDR1 SGHDT, CDR2 YYEEEE. Trimming at V came to 5 bases and at J to 1 base, leaving 11 bases not matched to a gene. CDR3 length equals 17 residues. CDR3 DNA: TGTGCCAGCAGTTCATCGAGGGGGCGCTTAACTAATGAAAAACTGTTTTTT. Translation: CASSSSRGRLTNEKLFF.

The chain's CDR3 is CASSQLRGTPPYEQYF. The CDR3 DNA is TGTGCCAGCAGCCAATTAAGGGGGACACCTCCCTACGAGCAGTACTTC. This sequence joins TRBV3-1 (or the pseudogene TRBV3-2) and TRBJ2-7; maybe TRBD1 (6 bases). CDR1 LGHDT and CDR2 YNNKEL come from the germline V gene (reference sequence). The V gene lost 2 bases and the J gene lost 2 bases, with 16 bases spanning the gap. CDR3 length: 16 residues.

This rearrangement joins TRBV5-4 to TRBJ2-7, with 11 bases identical to TRBD1. This CDR3 is 16 amino acids long. V lost 9 bases and J lost 2; bases outside the gene matches: 13. The germline gives CDR1 SGHNT, CDR2 YYREEE (reference sequence). CDR3 sequence: CATGQGAAVGAYEQYF. The CDR3 bases are TGTGCCACCGGACAGGGGGCAGCGGTTGGAGCCTACGAGCAGTACTTC.

The chain uses TRBV12-3 or TRBV12-4 and TRBJ1-2; 7 nucleotides match TRBD1. With 4 bases clipped from V and 6 bases from J, the junction kept 5 bases outside the gene matches. This CDR3 is 13 amino acids long. Here the CDR3 reads CASSSGTVDGYTF. DNA of the CDR3: TGTGCCAGCAGTTCAGGGACAGTCGATGGCTACACCTTC.

This clone appeared many times. This chain links TRBV19 with TRBJ2-1, with a tentative D call TRBD2 (6 bases). Germline V CDR1 and CDR2: LNHDA, SQIVND (reference sequence). Trimming took 4 bases from V and 0 from J, leaving 16 bases between them. The CDR3 covers 17 residues. Here the CDR3 reads CASSTIYSGSSYNEQFF. In DNA form, the CDR3 reads TGTGCCAGTAGTACTATATATAGCGGAAGCTCCTACAATGAGCAGTTCTTC. Supplemented by reference TRBV19 and TRBJ2-1, the full variable domain reads DGGITQSPKYLFRKEGQNVTLSCEQNLNHDAMYWYRQDPGQGLRLIYYSQIVNDFQKGDIAEGYSVSREKKESFPLTVTSAQKNPTAFYLCASSTIYSGSSYNEQFFGPGTRLTVL.

The chain links TRBV25-1 to TRBJ1-5, with D tentatively TRBD1 (5 bases). V lost 4 bases and J lost 7, with 8 bases in between. The germline V gene encodes CDR1 MGHDK and CDR2 SYGVNS. The CDR3 runs 12 residues. The CDR3 loop is CASSGGRQPQHF. CDR3 in DNA: TGTGCCAGCAGTGGGGGCCGGCAGCCCCAGCATTTT.

This chain uses TRBV9 with TRBJ2-6; D call uncertain. Germline V gene lookup returns CDR1 SGDLS and CDR2 YYNGEE. Trimming removed 4 bases at V and 9 bases at J, with 14 bases between. There are 14 residues in the CDR3. The CDR3 DNA sequence: TGTGCCAGCAGCCCCAGAGGTGGTTACAACGTCCTGACTTTC. This translates into CASSPRGGYNVLTF.

This rearrangement joins TRBV2 to TRBJ1-6; no firm D call. Germline CDR1 is SNHLY and CDR2 is FYNNEI. Between the trimmed V and J ends, which lost 3 bases and 6 bases, there was a span of 9 bases. This CDR3 region has 14 residues. CDR3 nucleotide sequence: TGTGCCAGCAGTGAGGCAGGTCGTAATTCACCCCTCCACTTT. Its protein product is CASSEAGRNSPLHF. Based on the CDR3 plus reference TRBV2 and TRBJ1-6, the full variable domain is EPEVTQTPSHQVTQMGQEVILRCVPISNHLYFYWYRQILGQKVEFLVSFYNNEISEKSEIFDDQFSVERPDGSNFTLKIRSTKLEDSAMYFCASSEAGRNSPLHFGNGTRLTVT.

The genes are TRBV9 and TRBJ1-3, with D unresolved. CDR3 size: 17 residues. Germline values: CDR1 SGDLS, CDR2 YYNGEE. V was cut by 1 base and J by 1 base, with 15 bases left in between. The DNA of the CDR3 is TGTGCCAGCAGCGTATTTCCCCGGACTCAATCTGGAAACACCATATATTTT. Its translation: CASSVFPRTQSGNTIYF.

This chain connects TRBV27 to TRBJ2-3; tentative D call: TRBD2 (6 bases). With 8 bases removed from V and 6 bases from J, the gap between germline ends came to 21 bases. The CDR3 consists of 15 residues. Germline V gene sequence: CDR1 MNHEY, CDR2 SMNVEV (reference sequence). DNA of the CDR3: TGTGCCAGCTGCCAGTCGGCGGGATTACGGGATACGCAGTATTTT. It specifies CASCQSAGLRDTQYF.

The chain links TRBV4-2 to TRBJ1-4; 10 bases match TRBD1. V lost 1 base to trimming and J lost 6 bases; unmatched junction nucleotides: 2. This CDR3 spans 15 amino acids. Germline assignment: CDR1 LGHNA and CDR2 YNFKEQ. The DNA for the CDR3 is TGTGCCAGCAGCCAAGGACAGGGGGCAGATGAAAAACTGTTTTTT. Protein product: CASSQGQGADEKLFF.

V is TRBV4-1 and J is TRBJ2-7; 7 bases map to TRBD1. V dropped 4 bases and J dropped 0; count of bases not matched to a gene: 12. Germline V CDR1 and CDR2: MGHRA, YSYEKL. The CDR3 sequence is 17 residues long. In DNA form, the CDR3 reads TGCGCCAGCAGCCCCTCAGACAGGGATATAGACTCCTACGAGCAGTACTTC. This gives the protein CASSPSDRDIDSYEQYF.

The chain uses TRBV9 and TRBJ2-7; TRBD1 matches 8 bases. With V trimmed by 4 bases and J by 2 bases, 8 bases remained unmatched. Germline V gene lookup returns CDR1 SGDLS and CDR2 YYNGEE. The CDR3 loop spans 15 amino acids. The CDR3 nucleotides read TGTGCCAGCAGCCCTAGCCCACAGGGGGCCTACGAGCAGTACTTC. This gives the protein CASSPSPQGAYEQYF. Full variable domain (rest looked up from reference TRBV9 and TRBJ2-7): DSGVTQTPKHLITATGQRVTLRCSPRSGDLSVYWYQQSLDQGLQFLIQYYNGEERAKGNILERFSAQQFPDLHSELNLSSLELGDSALYFCASSPSPQGAYEQYFGPGTRLTVT.

V usage is TRBV19 and J usage is TRBJ2-1; 7 nucleotides align to TRBD1. CDR1 and CDR2 (germline): LNHDA, SQIVND (reference sequence). J was trimmed by 7 bases and V by 2 bases; bases with no gene match: 5. This CDR3 comprises 14 residues. The CDR3 protein is CASSIFGTVNEQFF. The CDR3 DNA sequence: TGTGCCAGTAGTATATTTGGGACAGTAAATGAGCAGTTCTTC.

The rearrangement uses TRBV25-1 and TRBJ2-5, with 8 bases that match TRBD1. This CDR3 is 14 amino acids long. Germline V gives CDR1 MGHDK, CDR2 SYGVNS. With 6 bases clipped from V and 4 bases from J, the junction kept 7 bases outside the gene matches. In DNA, the CDR3 is TGTGCCAGCAGCGGGGGACAGGTACCAGAGACCCAGTACTTC. Translating it yields CASSGGQVPETQYF.

J is TRBJ1-6 and V is TRBV14, with D hard to call. The germline V gene has CDR1 SGHDN and CDR2 FVKESK. CDR3 length: 17 residues. The V and J ends lost 0 bases and 6 bases respectively, with 15 bases between them. The CDR3 DNA follows: TGTGCCAGCAGCCAAGATCTACCCGGAACAGCTAATTCACCCCTCCACTTT. Protein product: CASSQDLPGTANSPLHF.

Of note for this clone: A read error may account for a junction end that differs from germline. This chain uses TRBV6-6 with TRBJ1-2; weak D call: TRBD1 (6 bases). There are 14 residues in the CDR3. In germline, CDR1 is MNHNY, CDR2 SVGAGI (reference sequence). The CDR3 region has the DNA TGTGCCAGCAGTAACTCGGACAGTGTCCGGGGCTACACCTTC. Its protein is CASSNSDSVRGYTF.

This sequence joins TRBV18 and TRBJ2-3; possible D gene TRBD2, 6 bases. V shed 8 bases and J shed 4 bases, with 16 bases lying between them. The CDR3 has 14 residues. Germline-derived CDR1 and CDR2 are KGHSH and LQKENI. CDR3 sequence: CASTLSRDSDTQYF. DNA of the CDR3: TGTGCCAGCACCCTATCCCGGGACTCAGATACGCAGTATTTT.

On this clone itself: At one end the junction does not follow the germline gene, possibly because of a read error. V is TRBV6-1 and J is TRBJ1-2; 7 bases are a match to TRBD1. This CDR3 comprises 15 residues. Germline assignment: CDR1 MNHNS and CDR2 SASEGT. Here the CDR3 DNA reads TGTGCCAGCAGTGACCAGGCAGGGGGTATCTATAGCTACACCTTC. Its translation: CASSDQAGGIYSYTF.

V usage is TRBV28 and J usage is TRBJ1-1; no firm D call. Trimming removed 5 bases at V and 1 base at J, with 5 bases between. The length of the CDR3 is 12 residues. The V gene's germline CDR1 is MDHEN and CDR2 SYDVKM. The CDR3 DNA reads as TGTGCCAGCAGTCACAGGAACACTGAAGCTTTCTTT. Its protein is CASSHRNTEAFF.

V usage is TRBV5-1 and J usage is TRBJ2-3, with D possibly TRBD1 on 6 matching bases. The CDR3 is 12 residues long. Germline CDR1 is SGHRS and CDR2 is YFSETQ. With 4 bases removed from V and 6 bases from J, the gap between germline ends came to 9 bases. The chain's CDR3 is CASSPQGDTQYF. The CDR3, as DNA: TGCGCCAGCAGCCCCCAGGGGGATACGCAGTATTTT.

This chain uses TRBV30 with TRBJ2-2, with a possible D match to TRBD2 (5 bases). Trimming left V 2 bases short and J 5 bases short, with 18 bases between. The CDR3 extends over 16 amino acids. CDR1 is GTSNPN and CDR2 is SVGIG in the germline V gene (reference sequence). Here the CDR3 reads CAWSISSSTRTGELFF. For the CDR3, the DNA is TGTGCCTGGAGTATCTCTAGCAGTACAAGGACCGGGGAGCTGTTTTTT.

This clone was counted between two and nine times. The chain carries TRBV30 and TRBJ1-6, with D tentatively TRBD1 (5 bases). Trimming cost V 3 bases and J 3 bases, with 9 bases left between them. The CDR3 is made up of 14 amino acids. Germline V gene data show CDR1 as GTSNPN and CDR2 as SVGIG (reference sequence). The CDR3 spells CAWRGVGYNSPLHF. CDR3 nucleotide sequence: TGTGCCTGGAGAGGGGTCGGCTATAATTCACCCCTCCACTTT.

This clone was seen once. This sequence joins TRBV2 and TRBJ2-1; 9 nucleotides match TRBD2. The CDR3 sequence is 15 residues long. Germline CDR1 and CDR2: SNHLY and FYNNEI. With V trimmed by 6 bases and J by 5 bases, 8 bases remained unmatched. The CDR3 DNA follows: TGTGCCAGCAGAATAGCGGGGGCCCAACACAATGAGCAGTTCTTC. This gives the protein CASRIAGAQHNEQFF.

The rearrangement links TRBV6-6 to TRBJ2-6; D gene uncertain. V lost 5 bases, J lost 1 base, and 6 bases lay in between. Germline-derived CDR1 and CDR2 are MNHNY and SVGAGI (reference sequence). This CDR3 is built from 14 residues. The CDR3 DNA follows: TGTGCCAGCAGTCTTAATTCTGGGGCCAACGTCCTGACTTTC. It specifies CASSLNSGANVLTF.

The V gene is TRBV24-1, the J gene TRBJ2-1; TRBD2 aligns across 12 bases. Germline lookup yields CDR1 KGHDR and CDR2 SFDVKD. The V gene end was trimmed by 4 bases and the J gene end by 4 bases; junction bases not matched to a gene: 7. The CDR3 runs 17 residues. The chain's CDR3 is CATSEGRTSGTYNEQFF. The CDR3, as DNA: TGTGCCACCAGTGAGGGTAGGACTAGCGGGACGTACAATGAGCAGTTCTTC.

The chain carries TRBV5-4 and TRBJ1-6; TRBD1 aligns across 9 bases. This CDR3 contains 16 residues. Per germline, CDR1 SGHNT and CDR2 YYREEE (reference sequence). V shed 0 bases and J 6 bases; nucleotides not matched to a gene: 4. CDR3 amino acids: CASSLAGTGSNSPLHF. CDR3 coding DNA: TGTGCCAGCAGCTTGGCCGGGACAGGGAGTAATTCACCCCTCCACTTT.